These 29 T cell receptor beta chains share one sample of origin, sequenced in a study of blood T cell repertoires in COVID-19. Produced via immunoSEQ multiplex PCR; TCRdb's table is partial and in-frame only. The table shows over 400,000 clones, with 80% to 90% occurring only once. Sequencing used peripheral blood. All receptors derive from a human donor in a cohort sampled during active COVID-19.

The rearrangement joins TRBV6-5 to TRBJ1-2; D uncertain. V was cut by 4 bases and J by 8 bases, with 8 bases left in between. There are 11 residues in the CDR3. In germline, CDR1 is MNHEY, CDR2 SVGAGI. The chain's CDR3 is CASSWGGGYTF. As DNA, the CDR3 is TGTGCCAGCAGTTGGGGAGGCGGCTACACCTTC.

V usage is TRBV5-6 and J usage is TRBJ2-3, with D tentatively TRBD2 (5 bases). This CDR3 is built from 12 residues. Per the germline V gene, CDR1 is SGHDT and CDR2 is YYEEEE. Trimming removed 5 bases from V and 7 bases from J, with 11 bases in between. CDR3 residues: CASRKSGNTQYF. Here the CDR3 DNA reads TGTGCCAGCAGGAAATCGGGGAATACGCAGTATTTT.

This clone appeared a single time. V is TRBV6-4 and J is TRBJ1-5, with TRBD1 matching over 8 bases. This CDR3 spans 17 amino acids. Germline CDR1 is MRHNA and CDR2 is SNTAGT. The ends lost 7 bases at V and 4 bases at J; junction bases unmatched: 15. CDR3 sequence reads: CASNPRDRPLVNQPQHF. CDR3 sequence (DNA): TGTGCCAGCAACCCCCGGGACAGGCCTTTAGTGAATCAGCCCCAGCATTTT.

The rearrangement joins TRBV30 to TRBJ1-6; perhaps TRBD1 as D (6 bases). This CDR3 contains 15 residues. Germline CDR1 and CDR2: GTSNPN and SVGIG (reference sequence). Between the trimmed V and J ends, which lost 5 bases and 0 bases, there was a span of 11 bases. CDR3 DNA sequence: TGTGCCTGGGTGGACAGTGCCTCCTATAATTCACCCCTCCACTTT. This codes for CAWVDSASYNSPLHF. Combining the CDR3 with reference TRBV30 and TRBJ1-6 gives the whole variable domain SQTIHQWPATLVQPVGSPLSLECTVEGTSNPNLYWYRQAAGRGLQLLFYSVGIGQISSEVPQNLSASRPQDRQFILSSKKLLLSDSGFYLCAWVDSASYNSPLHFGNGTRLTVT.

The chain couples TRBV28 to TRBJ2-1; TRBD2 aligns across 13 bases. CDR3 length: 16 amino acids. From germline, CDR1 is MDHEN and CDR2 SYDVKM. Unmatched junction bases numbered 7, after V lost 4 bases and J lost 7 bases. CDR3 protein: CASSSTLAGGVNEQFF. CDR3 sequence (DNA): TGTGCCAGCAGTTCGACACTAGCGGGAGGGGTGAATGAGCAGTTCTTC. Full variable domain (missing parts from reference TRBV28 and TRBJ2-1): DVKVTQSSRYLVKRTGEKVFLECVQDMDHENMFWYRQDPGLGLRLIYFSYDVKMKEKGDIPEGYSVSREKKERFSLILESASTNQTSMYLCASSSTLAGGVNEQFFGPGTRLTVL.

With respect to this clone: One end of the junction varies from germline; a read error may be responsible. The chain joins TRBV7-7 to TRBJ2-7; 8 bases are a match to TRBD2. CDR1 and CDR2 (germline): SSHAT, FNYEAQ (reference sequence). This CDR3 comprises 17 residues. The CDR3 DNA reads TGTGCTAGCAGCCCCCGCCGGGGGGGTGGGGCACCCTACGAGCAGTACTTC. Its translation: CASSPRRGGGAPYEQYF.

The chain carries TRBV12-3 or TRBV12-4 and TRBJ2-2; D ambiguous. CDR3 length: 11 amino acids. V lost 7 bases and J 4 bases, leaving 4 bases between the germline ends. The CDR3 nucleotides read TGTGCCAGCACCTTCACCGGGGAGCTGTTTTTT. Its protein is CASTFTGELFF.

The V gene is TRBV5-6, the J gene TRBJ1-1; 7 bases are shared with TRBD1. The V gene's germline CDR1 is SGHDT and CDR2 YYEEEE. With V trimmed by 3 bases and J by 3 bases, 8 bases remained unmatched. There are 15 residues in the CDR3. The CDR3 is CASSWTGTAYTEAFF. CDR3 nucleotide sequence: TGTGCCAGCAGCTGGACCGGGACAGCCTACACTGAAGCTTTCTTT.

The chain carries TRBV12-3 or TRBV12-4 and TRBJ1-6, with 7 bases matching TRBD1. The CDR3 loop spans 13 amino acids. V lost 6 bases and J lost 11; bases outside the gene matches: 7. CDR3 DNA sequence: TGTGCCAGCAGCCCCGGGACAGTTACACCCCTCCACTTT. Amino acid sequence: CASSPGTVTPLHF.

The chain uses TRBV5-8 and TRBJ1-2, with TRBD1 identical over 9 bases. The CDR3 is 14 residues long. CDR1 is SGHTS, CDR2 YDEGEE, per germline. The V gene end was trimmed by 5 bases and the J gene end by 5 bases; junction bases not matched to a gene: 7. This CDR3 is CASSQGQGRYGYTF. CDR3 sequence (DNA): TGTGCCAGCAGTCAGGGACAGGGTCGGTATGGCTACACCTTC.

This clone was seen a handful of times. The rearrangement uses TRBV11-3 and TRBJ2-7; 9 positions agree with TRBD1. This CDR3 contains 14 residues. Per the germline V gene, CDR1 is SGHNT and CDR2 is YENEEA. Trimming at V came to 5 bases and at J to 4 bases, leaving 6 bases not matched to a gene. This CDR3 is CASSPGTGLYEQYF. CDR3 in DNA: TGTGCCAGCAGCCCCGGGACAGGGTTGTACGAGCAGTACTTC.

This clone was recorded only once. V and J are TRBV30 and TRBJ2-3; 12 bases match TRBD2. The CDR3 loop spans 18 amino acids. With V trimmed by 0 bases and J by 2 bases, 9 bases remained unmatched. Germline CDR1 reads GTSNPN; CDR2 reads SVGIG (reference sequence). The CDR3 DNA reads TGTGCCTGGAGTGTAAAACTAGCGGGAGGATCCGACACAGATACGCAGTATTTT. It codes for CAWSVKLAGGSDTDTQYF.

The rearrangement joins TRBV4-3 to TRBJ2-7; D may be TRBD2 (6 bases). V gave up 2 bases and J gave up 6 bases, with 11 bases separating them. The CDR3 covers 13 residues. Germline-derived CDR1 and CDR2 are LGHNA and YSLEER. The CDR3 reads CASSQNKGGEQYF. DNA of the CDR3: TGCGCCAGCAGCCAAAACAAGGGAGGCGAGCAGTACTTC.

The chain links TRBV30 to TRBJ2-1; 8 nucleotides align to TRBD2. Trimming removed 5 bases from V and 15 bases from J; junction bases left unmatched: 9. CDR3 length: 11 amino acids. Per the germline V gene, CDR1 is GTSNPN and CDR2 is SVGIG (reference sequence). In DNA form, the CDR3 reads TGTGCCTGGGATTCCGGGACTAGAAGGTTCTTC. The encoded protein is CAWDSGTRRFF.

The CDR3 loop reads CASSQDQTGVGGETQYF. CDR3 DNA: TGCGCCAGCAGCCAAGATCAGACGGGAGTAGGTGGGGAGACCCAGTACTTC. This rearrangement joins TRBV4-1 to TRBJ2-5; a possible D gene is TRBD2 (6 bases). Trimming shortened V by 0 bases and J by 5 bases, and 19 bases separated the two germline ends. The CDR3 has 17 amino acids. Germline CDR1 is MGHRA and CDR2 is YSYEKL.

The chain joins TRBV19 to TRBJ1-5, with a possible D match to TRBD1 (5 bases). The V end was cut by 0 bases, the J end by 1 base, with 7 bases between. The CDR3 totals 15 residues. Germline V gene lookup returns CDR1 LNHDA and CDR2 SQIVND (reference sequence). As DNA, the CDR3 is TGTGCCAGTAGTATAGATCAGGGAAGCAATCAGCCCCAGCATTTT. Amino acid sequence: CASSIDQGSNQPQHF.

The chain carries TRBV3-1 (or the pseudogene TRBV3-2) and TRBJ2-3, with TRBD2 identical over 9 bases. The CDR3 is 16 residues long. Trimming cost V 0 bases and J 4 bases; bases outside gene matches: 5. Germline V gene lookup returns CDR1 LGHDT and CDR2 YNNKEL (reference sequence). The CDR3 nucleotides read TGTGCCAGCAGCCAAGAACTAGCGGGCCGCGCAGATACGCAGTATTTT. Translating it yields CASSQELAGRADTQYF.

The chain carries TRBV11-2 and TRBJ2-7, with TRBD2 matching 10 bases. Germline CDR1 SGHAT, CDR2 FQNNGV. The CDR3 runs to 14 residues. Trimming at V came to 2 bases and at J to 7 bases, leaving 5 bases not matched to a gene. In nucleotides, the CDR3 is TGTGCCAGCAGCTTACTAGCGGGAGTGGGAGAGCAGTACTTC. Translated, it gives CASSLLAGVGEQYF.

The V call is TRBV5-1, the J call TRBJ1-2, with 8 bases fitting TRBD1. The J segment lost 8 bases and the V segment lost 5 bases, leaving 8 bases of the junction unmatched. This CDR3 contains 13 residues. CDR1 SGHRS and CDR2 YFSETQ come from the germline V gene. Written as DNA, the CDR3 is TGCGCCAGCAGTTGGGACAGGCCGAGAGGCTACACCTTC. Its translation: CASSWDRPRGYTF.

This chain joins TRBV15 and TRBJ2-1, with 8 bases matching TRBD1. CDR3 size: 13 residues. J lost 9 bases, V lost 3 bases, and 4 bases had no gene match. Per germline, CDR1 LNHNV and CDR2 YYDKDF (reference sequence). The CDR3 nucleotides read TGTGCCACCAGCAGGGTGGGACAGGTTGAGCAGTTCTTC. Its translation: CATSRVGQVEQFF.

J is TRBJ2-7 and V is TRBV27, with 8 bases matching TRBD1. There are 13 residues in the CDR3. The V and J ends lost 8 bases and 1 base, in that order; junction bases with no gene match: 4. Germline loops: CDR1 MNHEY, CDR2 SMNVEV (reference sequence). CDR3 in amino acids: CASGQGQSYEQYF. The CDR3 DNA reads TGTGCCAGCGGACAGGGCCAATCCTACGAGCAGTACTTC.

The chain links TRBV18 to TRBJ2-3, with D possibly being TRBD1 (6 bases). CDR3 size: 14 residues. The V end lost 5 bases, the J end lost 2 bases, and 11 bases lay between the germline ends. Germline loops: CDR1 KGHSH, CDR2 LQKENI. In DNA form, the CDR3 reads TGTGCCAGCTCATCAGCAGGGGTCACAGATACGCAGTATTTT. Translated: CASSSAGVTDTQYF.

The J gene is TRBJ1-1, the V gene TRBV28; maybe TRBD1 (6 bases). This CDR3 spans 13 amino acids. Germline V gene data show CDR1 as MDHEN and CDR2 as SYDVKM. V lost 11 bases and J 7 bases, leaving 20 bases between the germline ends. The CDR3 region is CACAPADSYEAFF. The CDR3 DNA sequence: TGTGCCTGCGCCCCCGCGGACAGCTATGAAGCTTTCTTT.

This clone was seen only once. The chain links TRBV7-2 to TRBJ1-5, with 7 nucleotides matching TRBD1. The germline V gene has CDR1 SGHTA and CDR2 FQGNSA. Trimming at V came to 6 bases and at J to 7 bases, leaving 6 bases not matched to a gene. The CDR3 consists of 13 residues. The CDR3 region has the DNA TGTGCCAGCAGTGACAGGGTCCGGCAGCCCCAGCATTTT. Translating it yields CASSDRVRQPQHF.

V is TRBV29-1 and J is TRBJ2-2; 9 nucleotides line up with TRBD2. The CDR3 has 13 amino acids. Germline lookup yields CDR1 SQVTM and CDR2 ANQGSEA. Losses at the gene ends were 4 bases for V and 9 bases for J; bases not matched to a gene: 6. The CDR3 DNA is TGCAGCGTTGCAGGTACTAGCGGGCGGGAGCTGTTTTTT. It yields the protein CSVAGTSGRELFF.

V and J are TRBV7-9 and TRBJ2-1; TRBD2 might be the D (6 bases). The CDR3 loop spans 14 amino acids. CDR1 and CDR2 from the germline V gene are SEHNR and FQNEAQ (reference sequence). V was shortened by 7 bases and J by 3 bases, with 13 bases between the two germline ends. The CDR3 DNA sequence: TGTGCCAGCACCACCGTGGGGGGCTACAATGAGCAGTTCTTC. The encoded protein is CASTTVGGYNEQFF. Supplemented by reference TRBV7-9 and TRBJ2-1, the full variable domain reads DTGVSQNPRHKITKRGQNVTFRCDPISEHNRLYWYRQTLGQGPEFLTYFQNEAQLEKSRLLSDRFSAERPKGSFSTLEIQRTEQGDSAMYLCASTTVGGYNEQFFGPGTRLTVL.

This chain connects TRBV5-1 to TRBJ2-2; 10 positions agree with TRBD2. This CDR3 has 18 residues. V was pared by 2 bases and J by 6 bases, with 13 bases of the junction left unmatched. Germline V gives CDR1 SGHRS, CDR2 YFSETQ. In nucleotides, the CDR3 is TGCGCCAGCAGCTTAAACCCCGGGACTAGCGAGAGAGCCGGGGAGCTGTTTTTT. Its protein is CASSLNPGTSERAGELFF.

The rearrangement uses TRBV19 and TRBJ2-2; 7 positions agree with TRBD2. This CDR3 has 16 residues. With V trimmed by 2 bases and J by 7 bases, 10 bases remained unmatched. CDR1 and CDR2 from the germline V gene are LNHDA and SQIVND (reference sequence). The CDR3 is CASSIKGGRSNGELFF. The CDR3 DNA reads as TGTGCCAGTAGTATAAAAGGCGGGAGAAGTAACGGGGAGCTGTTTTTT. The full variable domain, completed using reference TRBV19 and TRBJ2-2, is DGGITQSPKYLFRKEGQNVTLSCEQNLNHDAMYWYRQDPGQGLRLIYYSQIVNDFQKGDIAEGYSVSREKKESFPLTVTSAQKNPTAFYLCASSIKGGRSNGELFFGEGSRLTVL.

The chain links TRBV18 to TRBJ2-3; TRBD2 matches 11 bases. The CDR3 consists of 14 residues. J was trimmed by 6 bases and V by 8 bases; bases with no gene match: 7. Germline V CDR1 and CDR2: KGHSH, LQKENI. CDR3 loop: CASRTSGSWDTQYF. DNA for the CDR3: TGTGCCAGCCGTACTAGCGGGAGCTGGGATACGCAGTATTTT.